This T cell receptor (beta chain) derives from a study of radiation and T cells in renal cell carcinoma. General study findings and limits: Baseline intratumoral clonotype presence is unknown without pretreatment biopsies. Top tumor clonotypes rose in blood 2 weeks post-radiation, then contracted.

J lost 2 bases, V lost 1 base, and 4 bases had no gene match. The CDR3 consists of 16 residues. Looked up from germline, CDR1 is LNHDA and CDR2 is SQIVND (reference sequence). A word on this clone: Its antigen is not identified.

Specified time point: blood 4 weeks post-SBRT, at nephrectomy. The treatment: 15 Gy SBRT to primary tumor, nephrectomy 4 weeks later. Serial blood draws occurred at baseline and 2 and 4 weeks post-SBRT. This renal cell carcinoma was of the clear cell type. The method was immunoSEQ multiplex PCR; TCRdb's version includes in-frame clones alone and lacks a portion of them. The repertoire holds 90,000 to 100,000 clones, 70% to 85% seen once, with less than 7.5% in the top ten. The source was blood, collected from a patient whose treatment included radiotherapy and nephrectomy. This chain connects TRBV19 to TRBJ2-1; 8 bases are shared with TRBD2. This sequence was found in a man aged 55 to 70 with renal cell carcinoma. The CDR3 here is CASSIGAGLAYNEQFF. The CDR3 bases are TGTGCCAGTAGTATAGGAGCGGGACTAGCCTACAATGAGCAGTTCTTC.